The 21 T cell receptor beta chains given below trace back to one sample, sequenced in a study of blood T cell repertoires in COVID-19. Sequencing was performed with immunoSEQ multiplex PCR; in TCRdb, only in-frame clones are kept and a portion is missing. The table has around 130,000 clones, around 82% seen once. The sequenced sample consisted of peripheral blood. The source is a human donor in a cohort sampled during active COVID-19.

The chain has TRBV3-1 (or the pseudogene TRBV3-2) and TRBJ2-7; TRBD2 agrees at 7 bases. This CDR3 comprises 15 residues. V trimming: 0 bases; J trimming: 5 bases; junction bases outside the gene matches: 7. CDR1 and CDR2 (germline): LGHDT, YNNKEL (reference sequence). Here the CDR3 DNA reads TGTGCCAGCAGCCAAGATGCTAGCGGTCCGCACGAGCAGTACTTC. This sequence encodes CASSQDASGPHEQYF.

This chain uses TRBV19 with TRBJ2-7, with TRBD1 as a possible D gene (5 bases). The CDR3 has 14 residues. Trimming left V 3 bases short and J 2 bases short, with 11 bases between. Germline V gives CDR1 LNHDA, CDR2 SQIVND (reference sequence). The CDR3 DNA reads TGTGCCAGTAGTATCTACCGACAGACCTACGAGCAGTACTTC. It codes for CASSIYRQTYEQYF.

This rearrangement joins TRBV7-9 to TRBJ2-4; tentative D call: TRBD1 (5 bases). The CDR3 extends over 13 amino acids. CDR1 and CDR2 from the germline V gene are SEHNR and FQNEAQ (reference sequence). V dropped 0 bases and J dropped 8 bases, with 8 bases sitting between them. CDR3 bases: TGTGCCAGCAGCTTAGCCGGACACGACATTCAGTACTTC. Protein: CASSLAGHDIQYF.

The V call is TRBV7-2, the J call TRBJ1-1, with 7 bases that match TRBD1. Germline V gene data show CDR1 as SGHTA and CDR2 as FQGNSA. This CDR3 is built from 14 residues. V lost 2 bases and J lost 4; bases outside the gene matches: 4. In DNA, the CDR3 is TGTGCCAGCAGCTTAAGAGCAGGGGGCACTGAAGCTTTCTTT. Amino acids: CASSLRAGGTEAFF.

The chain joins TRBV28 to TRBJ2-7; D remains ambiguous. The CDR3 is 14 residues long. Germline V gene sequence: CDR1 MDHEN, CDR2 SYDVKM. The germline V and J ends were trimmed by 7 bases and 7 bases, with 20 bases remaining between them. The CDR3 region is CASTPTGFIEEQYF. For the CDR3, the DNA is TGTGCCAGCACCCCCACCGGGTTTATAGAAGAGCAGTACTTC.

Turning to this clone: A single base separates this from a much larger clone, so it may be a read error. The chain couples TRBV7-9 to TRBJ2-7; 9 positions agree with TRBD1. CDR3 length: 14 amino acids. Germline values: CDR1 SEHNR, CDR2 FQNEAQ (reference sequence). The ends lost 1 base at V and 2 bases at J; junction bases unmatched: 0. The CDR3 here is CASSLGTGAYEQYF. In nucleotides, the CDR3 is TGTGCCAGCAGCTTAGGGACAGGGGCCTACGAGCAGTACTTC.

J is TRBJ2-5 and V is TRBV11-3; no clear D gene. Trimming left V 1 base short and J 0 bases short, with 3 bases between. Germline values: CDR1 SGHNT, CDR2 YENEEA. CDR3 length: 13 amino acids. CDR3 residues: CASSLADQETQYF. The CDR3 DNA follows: TGTGCCAGCAGCTTAGCAGACCAAGAGACCCAGTACTTC.

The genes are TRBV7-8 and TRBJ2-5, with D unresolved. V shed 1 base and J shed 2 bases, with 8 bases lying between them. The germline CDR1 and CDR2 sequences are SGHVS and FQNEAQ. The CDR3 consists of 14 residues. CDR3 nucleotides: TGTGCCAGCAGCTTAGGTGGCAGTCAAGAGACCCAGTACTTC. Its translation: CASSLGGSQETQYF.

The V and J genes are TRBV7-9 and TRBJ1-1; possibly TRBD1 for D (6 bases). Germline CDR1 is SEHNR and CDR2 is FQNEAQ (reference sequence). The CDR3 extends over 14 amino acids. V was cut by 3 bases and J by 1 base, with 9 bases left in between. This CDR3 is CASSLGHENTEAFF. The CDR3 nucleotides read TGTGCCAGCAGCTTGGGACACGAGAACACTGAAGCTTTCTTT.

CDR3 in amino acids: CASRQAGGNEQYF. Here the CDR3 DNA reads TGTGCCAGTAGGCAAGCGGGGGGAAACGAGCAGTACTTC. This chain joins TRBV19 and TRBJ2-7; 9 bases align to TRBD2. Germline lookup yields CDR1 LNHDA and CDR2 SQIVND (reference sequence). The CDR3 loop spans 13 amino acids. Losses at the gene ends were 6 bases for V and 5 bases for J; bases not matched to a gene: 5.

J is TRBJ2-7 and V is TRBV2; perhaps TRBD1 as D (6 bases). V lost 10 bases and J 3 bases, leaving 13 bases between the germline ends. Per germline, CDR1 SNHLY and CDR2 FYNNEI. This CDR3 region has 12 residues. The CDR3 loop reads CANQGGIYEQYF. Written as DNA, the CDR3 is TGTGCCAACCAAGGGGGAATCTACGAGCAGTACTTC. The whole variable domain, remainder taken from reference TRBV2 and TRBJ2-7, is EPEVTQTPSHQVTQMGQEVILRCVPISNHLYFYWYRQILGQKVEFLVSFYNNEISEKSEIFDDQFSVERPDGSNFTLKIRSTKLEDSAMYFCANQGGIYEQYFGPGTRLTVT.

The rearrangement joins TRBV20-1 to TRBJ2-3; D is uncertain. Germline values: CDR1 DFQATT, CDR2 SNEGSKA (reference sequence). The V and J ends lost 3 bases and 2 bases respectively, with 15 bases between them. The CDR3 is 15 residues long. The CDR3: CSASNPEPSTDTQYF. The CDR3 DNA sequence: TGCAGTGCTAGTAATCCCGAGCCCTCCACAGATACGCAGTATTTT.

The chain's CDR3 is CASSLEGTGTNPNYGYTF. In DNA form, the CDR3 reads TGCGCCAGCAGCTTGGAAGGGACAGGGACTAATCCTAACTATGGCTACACCTTC. This chain connects TRBV5-1 to TRBJ1-2; 9 nucleotides agree with TRBD1. CDR3 length equals 18 residues. The germline CDR1 and CDR2 sequences are SGHRS and YFSETQ. Trimming took 0 bases from V and 0 from J; bases not matched to a gene: 9.

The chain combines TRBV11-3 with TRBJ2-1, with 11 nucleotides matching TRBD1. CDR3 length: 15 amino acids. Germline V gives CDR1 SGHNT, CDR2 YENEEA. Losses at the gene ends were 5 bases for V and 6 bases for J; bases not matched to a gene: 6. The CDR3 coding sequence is TGTGCCAGCAGCCCCCGAGGGACAGGGGGCAATGAGCAGTTCTTC. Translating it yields CASSPRGTGGNEQFF. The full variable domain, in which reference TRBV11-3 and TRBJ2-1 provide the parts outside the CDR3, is EAGVVQSPRYKIIEKKQPVAFWCNPISGHNTLYWYLQNLGQGPELLIRYENEEAVDDSQLPKDRFSAERLKGVDSTLKIQPAELGDSAVYLCASSPRGTGGNEQFFGPGTRLTVL.

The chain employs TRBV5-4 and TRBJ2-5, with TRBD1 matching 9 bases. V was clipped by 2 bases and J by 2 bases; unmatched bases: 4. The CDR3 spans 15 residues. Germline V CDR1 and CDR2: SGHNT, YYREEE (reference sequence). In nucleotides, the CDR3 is TGTGCCAGCAGCTTAGGACAGGGGAGACAAGAGACCCAGTACTTC. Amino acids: CASSLGQGRQETQYF.

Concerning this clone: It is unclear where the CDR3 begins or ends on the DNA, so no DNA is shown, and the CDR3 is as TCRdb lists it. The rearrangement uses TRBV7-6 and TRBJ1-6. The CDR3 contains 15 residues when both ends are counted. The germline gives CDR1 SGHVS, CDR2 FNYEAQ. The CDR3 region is CASSFGEGDNSPLHF.

CDR3 loop: CSVVVDRGNQPQHF. CDR3 coding DNA: TGCAGCGTTGTGGTGGACAGGGGCAATCAGCCCCAGCATTTT. The chain is built from TRBV29-1 and TRBJ1-5; 8 bases fit TRBD1. The CDR3 is 14 amino acids. Trimming cost V 4 bases and J 2 bases; bases outside gene matches: 4. Germline V gene sequence: CDR1 SQVTM, CDR2 ANQGSEA.

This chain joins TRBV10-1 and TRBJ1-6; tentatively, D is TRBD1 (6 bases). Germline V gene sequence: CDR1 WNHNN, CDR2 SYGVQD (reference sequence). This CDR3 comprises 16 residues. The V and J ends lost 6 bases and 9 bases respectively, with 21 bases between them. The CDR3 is CASRTAMNRDVSPLHF. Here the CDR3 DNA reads TGCGCCAGCAGGACCGCAATGAACAGGGACGTTTCACCCCTCCACTTT.

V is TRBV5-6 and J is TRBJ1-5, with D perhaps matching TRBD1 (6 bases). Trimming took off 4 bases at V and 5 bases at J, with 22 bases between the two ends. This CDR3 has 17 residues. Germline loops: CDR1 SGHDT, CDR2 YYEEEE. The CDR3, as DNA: TGTGCCAGCAGCGTTCGGACACAGGGTTATCGTGATCAGCCCCAGCATTTT. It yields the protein CASSVRTQGYRDQPQHF.

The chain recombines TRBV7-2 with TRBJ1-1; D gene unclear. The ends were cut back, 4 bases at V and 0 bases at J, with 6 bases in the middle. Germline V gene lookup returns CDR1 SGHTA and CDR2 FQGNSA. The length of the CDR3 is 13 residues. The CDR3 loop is CASSSRLNTEAFF. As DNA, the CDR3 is TGTGCCAGCAGCTCTAGGTTGAACACTGAAGCTTTCTTT.

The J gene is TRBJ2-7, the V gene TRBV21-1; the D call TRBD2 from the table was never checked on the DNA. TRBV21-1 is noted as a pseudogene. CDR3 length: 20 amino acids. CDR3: CASSTGRVGGSRLGGYEQYF. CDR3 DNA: TGTGCCAGCAGCACAGGGAGGGTCGGGGGCTCCCGGTTAGGTGGGTACGAGCAGTACTTC.